These T cell receptor beta chains were read from a single sample in a study of T cell changes during pregnancy in multiple sclerosis. Method: immunoSEQ multiplex PCR; TCRdb's copy keeps in-frame clones and lacks some. The sample records about 76,000 clones, roughly 94% being singletons. The starting material was peripheral blood, obtained in the third trimester of pregnancy. All receptors come from a female donor with multiple sclerosis, enrolled in a pregnancy study. CDR3s include the opening cysteine and the closing phenylalanine or tryptophan. The D gene is left open where the match is weak. Clone size is given for some rows only: seen once, a few or many times, or a class if the clone is expanded.

d_gene	abundance	v_gene	j_gene	CDR3aa	CDR3nt
TRBD1	.	TRBV27	TRBJ1-2	CASSPHPTGAPSNYGYTF	TGTGCCAGCAGTCCCCACCCGACAGGGGCCCCTTCTAACTATGGCTACACCTTC
.	.	TRBV18	TRBJ1-2	CASSPGQGANYGYTF	TGTGCCAGCTCACCAGGACAAGGGGCTAACTATGGCTACACCTTC
.	.	TRBV4-1	TRBJ1-3	CASSQDPVTGGNTIYF	TGCGCCAGCAGCCAAGATCCGGTGACGGGGGGAAACACCATATATTTT
TRBD2	.	TRBV2	TRBJ2-7	CASILTSGVYEQYF	TGTGCCAGCATTCTGACTAGCGGAGTCTACGAGCAGTACTTC
.	.	TRBV29-1	TRBJ2-3	CSVGEGVADTQYF	TGCAGCGTGGGGGAGGGGGTTGCAGATACGCAGTATTTT
.	.	TRBV6-5	TRBJ2-4	CASSPSATSGNIQYF	TGTGCCAGCAGTCCCTCGGCCACGTCCGGGAACATTCAGTACTTC
TRBD1	.	TRBV5-5	TRBJ2-7	CASSSQTGDREQYF	TGTGCCAGCAGCTCTCAGACAGGGGATCGCGAGCAGTACTTC
TRBD2	.	TRBV7-2	TRBJ2-7	CASRTQRGGLEQYF	TGTGCCAGCAGAACCCAGCGGGGGGGCCTCGAGCAGTACTTC
.	.	TRBV15	TRBJ1-2	CATSVGGSVYGYTF	TGTGCCACCAGCGTCGGGGGGTCCGTCTATGGCTACACCTTC
.	once	TRBV18	TRBJ1-1	CASSLEPGGEAFF	TGTGCCAGCTCACTAGAGCCGGGGGGGGAAGCTTTCTTT
.	.	TRBV4-3	TRBJ1-2	CASSQDQEGGNGYTF	TGCGCCAGCAGCCAAGATCAGGAGGGAGGTAATGGCTACACCTTC
.	once	TRBV28	TRBJ1-6	CASSLETDNNSPLHF	TGTGCCAGCAGTTTAGAGACAGATAATAATTCACCCCTCCACTTT
TRBD2	.	TRBV6-4	TRBJ2-1	CASSRLAQNNNEQFF	TGTGCCAGCAGCCGACTAGCGCAGAATAACAATGAGCAGTTCTTC
TRBD1	.	TRBV5-1	TRBJ2-7	CASSYGTGGYEQYF	TGCGCCAGCAGCTACGGGACAGGGGGCTACGAGCAGTACTTC
.	.	TRBV27	TRBJ1-6	CASSLVARLSSYNSPLHF	TGTGCCAGCAGTTTAGTGGCCAGGTTGAGCTCCTATAATTCACCCCTCCACTTT
TRBD1	.	TRBV6-1	TRBJ2-5	CASSEWGQGLQETQYF	TGTGCCAGCAGTGAATGGGGACAGGGACTACAAGAGACCCAGTACTTC
TRBD2	.	TRBV7-7	TRBJ2-5	CASSLSGGAGETQYF	TGTGCCAGCAGCTTAAGCGGGGGGGCCGGAGAGACCCAGTACTTC
TRBD2	.	TRBV10-3	TRBJ2-2	CAISASGANTGELFF	TGTGCCATCAGTGCTAGCGGGGCTAACACCGGGGAGCTGTTTTTT
.	.	TRBV5-4	TRBJ2-7	CASSLEGSSYEQYF	TGTGCCAGCAGCTTGGAAGGGAGCTCCTACGAGCAGTACTTC
.	once	TRBV5-6	TRBJ1-1	CASSPRRTANTEAFF	TGTGCCAGCAGCCCACGGAGGACAGCCAACACTGAAGCTTTCTTT
.	.	TRBV11-3	TRBJ2-5	CASSLRSKETQYF	TGTGCCAGCAGCCTGCGAAGCAAAGAGACCCAGTACTTC
.	.	TRBV2	TRBJ2-2	CASSEMSTGELFF	TGTGCCAGCAGTGAGATGAGCACCGGGGAGCTGTTTTTT
TRBD2	.	TRBV4-2	TRBJ2-7	CASSQTGGPGEQYF	TGTGCCAGCAGCCAGACGGGGGGGCCGGGCGAGCAGTACTTC
TRBD1	.	TRBV7-2	TRBJ1-2	CASSLDAPGTGWGGYTF	TGTGCCAGCAGCTTAGACGCACCCGGGACAGGGTGGGGTGGCTACACCTTC
TRBD1	.	TRBV29-1	TRBJ1-1	CSALPGQVGGAAFF	TGCAGCGCCCTCCCGGGACAGGTGGGGGGGGCGGCTTTCTTT
.	once	TRBV18	TRBJ1-3	CASSPLEDNSGNTIYF	TGTGCCAGCTCACCACTAGAGGACAACTCTGGAAACACCATATATTTT
TRBD1	.	TRBV6-5	TRBJ1-6	CASRPGTDNSPLHF	TGTGCCAGCAGACCCGGGACAGATAATTCACCCCTCCACTTT
.	.	TRBV6-1	TRBJ1-2	CANSGDYGYTF	TGTGCCAACTCAGGGGACTATGGCTACACCTTC
.	.	TRBV9	TRBJ1-4	CASSADTGTNEKLFF	TGTGCCAGCAGCGCAGATACAGGGACTAATGAAAAACTGTTTTTT
TRBD1	.	TRBV12-5	TRBJ1-2	CASGEDRGNYGYTF	TGTGCTAGTGGCGAGGACAGGGGTAACTATGGCTACACCTTC
TRBD1	.	TRBV10-2	TRBJ2-7	CASAPGQGYEQYF	TGCGCCAGCGCTCCGGGACAGGGTTACGAGCAGTACTTC
.	.	TRBV13	TRBJ2-5	CASSLGAGVETQYF	TGTGCCAGCAGCTTAGGGGCGGGCGTGGAGACCCAGTACTTC
TRBD1	.	TRBV6-1	TRBJ1-2	CASSVRGRDGYTF	TGTGCCAGCAGTGTCAGGGGGCGGGATGGCTACACCTTC